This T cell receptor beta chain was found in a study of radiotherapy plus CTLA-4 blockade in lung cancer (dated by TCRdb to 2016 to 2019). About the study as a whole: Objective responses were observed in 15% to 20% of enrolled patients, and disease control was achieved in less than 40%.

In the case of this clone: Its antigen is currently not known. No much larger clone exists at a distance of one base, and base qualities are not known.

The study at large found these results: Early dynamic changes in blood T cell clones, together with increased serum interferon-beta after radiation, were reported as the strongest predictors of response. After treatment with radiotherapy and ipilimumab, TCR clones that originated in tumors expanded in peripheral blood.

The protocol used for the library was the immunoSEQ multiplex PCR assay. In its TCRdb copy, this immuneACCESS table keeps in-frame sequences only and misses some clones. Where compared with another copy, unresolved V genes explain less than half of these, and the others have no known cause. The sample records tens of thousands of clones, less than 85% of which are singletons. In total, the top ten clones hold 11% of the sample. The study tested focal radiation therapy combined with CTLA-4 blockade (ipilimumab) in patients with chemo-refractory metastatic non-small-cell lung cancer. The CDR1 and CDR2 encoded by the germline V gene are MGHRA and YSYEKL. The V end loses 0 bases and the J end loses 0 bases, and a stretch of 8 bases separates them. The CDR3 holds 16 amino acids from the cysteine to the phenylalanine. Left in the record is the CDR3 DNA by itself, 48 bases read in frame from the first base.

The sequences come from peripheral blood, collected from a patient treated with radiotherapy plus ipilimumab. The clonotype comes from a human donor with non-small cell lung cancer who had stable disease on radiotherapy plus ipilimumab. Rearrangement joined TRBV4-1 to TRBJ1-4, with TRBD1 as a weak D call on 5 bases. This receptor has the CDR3 CASSQEGTATNEKLFF. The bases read TGCGCCAGCAGCCAAGAGGGGACCGCAACTAATGAAAAACTGTTTTTT.